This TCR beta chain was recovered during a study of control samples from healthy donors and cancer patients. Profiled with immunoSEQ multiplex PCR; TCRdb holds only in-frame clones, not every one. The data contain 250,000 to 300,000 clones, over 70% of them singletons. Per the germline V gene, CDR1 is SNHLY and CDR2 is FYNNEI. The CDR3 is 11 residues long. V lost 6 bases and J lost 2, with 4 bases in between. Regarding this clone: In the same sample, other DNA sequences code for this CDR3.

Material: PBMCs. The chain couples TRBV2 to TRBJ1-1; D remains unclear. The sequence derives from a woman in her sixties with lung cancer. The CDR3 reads CASRGNTEAFF. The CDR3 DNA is TGTGCCAGCAGGGGTAACACTGAAGCTTTCTTT.